The rows below give T cell receptor beta chains drawn from one sample of a study of blood T cells in healthy people across ages. A single record per CDR3 protein comes from TCRdb applying MiXCR to the 5' RACE reads. The table lists fewer than 900,000 distinct CDR3 sequences, roughly 43% of them singletons, with approximately 22% in the top ten. Sequencing input: blood. The receptor source for this set is a woman aged 60-75 years in good health. Each CDR3 is given without its conserved first and last residue. The order of the fields is V gene, CDR3 protein.

V: TRBV12-5
CDR3: ASGGPGAGTQY

V: TRBV25-1
CDR3: ASSPRQGLQGGSSYEQY

V: TRBV14
CDR3: ASSRLPGEGLNSPLH

V: TRBV29-1
CDR3: SALGIRSGSSGNTIY

V: TRBV3-1
CDR3: ASSGRTGWNLNQPQH

V: TRBV6-5
CDR3: ASRRGTEANYEQY

V: TRBV4-1
CDR3: ASKGEGGRYEQF

V: TRBV24-1
CDR3: ATSDRDRNQPQH

V: TRBV5-1
CDR3: ASSLPGTGRPTDTQY

V: TRBV11-2
CDR3: ASSLDWGVSTDTQY

V: TRBV7-3
CDR3: ASSLLGGDSYEQY

V: TRBV20-1
CDR3: SATPRTGNTETQY

V: TRBV7-9
CDR3: ASSLVAGLDEQY

V: TRBV29-1
CDR3: SVESGTNYEQY

V: TRBV24-1
CDR3: ATSDLGGGRTDTQY

V: TRBV20-1
CDR3: SAGGDALETQY

V: TRBV3-1
CDR3: ASSQGRQPYGYT

V: TRBV28
CDR3: ASSLARDGEAF

V: TRBV27
CDR3: AGKADSNSNQPQH

V: TRBV12-3/TRBV12-4
CDR3: ASTPRGSFYGYT

V: TRBV3-1
CDR3: ASSLPAGQGGRETQY

V: TRBV20-1
CDR3: SARAEGRGYT

V: TRBV14
CDR3: ASSQDVGLAKNIQY

V: TRBV7-3
CDR3: ASSRIGVGQETQY

V: TRBV7-2
CDR3: ASSPGGGPVTGELF

V: TRBV4-2
CDR3: ASSHQWTSGRASDLDAKNIQY

V: TRBV10-3
CDR3: AISESSRASNYGYT

V: TRBV7-2
CDR3: ASSLVGGTKTYEQY

V: TRBV2
CDR3: ASSEGSWEQF

V: TRBV20-1
CDR3: SASKEGERLF

V: TRBV20-1
CDR3: SATPATYGYT

V: TRBV15
CDR3: ATSSGRGQTQY

V: TRBV7-9
CDR3: ASSLGTGWDTQY

V: TRBV6-5
CDR3: ASSTPNRGPYGYT

V: TRBV27
CDR3: ASRGETSSYNSPLH

V: TRBV29-1
CDR3: SVLQGADQPQH

V: TRBV4-3
CDR3: ANSQDQSTDTQY

V: TRBV20-1
CDR3: SARGLAGGQYEQY

V: TRBV20-1
CDR3: SAHQLAGGAYEQY

V: TRBV4-2
CDR3: ASSQDDRGLTEAF

V: TRBV27
CDR3: ASSRGQGNTIY

V: TRBV27
CDR3: ASSQQGDNEQF

V: TRBV4-2
CDR3: ASSQDISRGGGGCEQY

V: TRBV7-2
CDR3: ASSSGTSKNIQY

V: TRBV20-1
CDR3: SARDLTGANYGYT

V: TRBV28
CDR3: ASNEGQGTYEQY

V: TRBV7-9
CDR3: ASSLGAGVAPVNEQF

V: TRBV4-3
CDR3: ASSPVIGTDTQY

V: TRBV12-3/TRBV12-4
CDR3: ASSFMGSTGELF

V: TRBV6-5
CDR3: ASSYSPLAGTPYNEQF

V: TRBV12-3/TRBV12-4
CDR3: ASTVGLAGLQQEQY

V: TRBV18
CDR3: ASSPGNLMYGYT

V: TRBV18
CDR3: ASSPKNTEAF

V: TRBV9
CDR3: ASSPNTSGTSGREQY

V: TRBV6-2/TRBV6-3
CDR3: ASSYKRDWDNEQF

V: TRBV20-1
CDR3: SAHGTRIEQF